This TCR beta chain was observed in a study of Graves' ophthalmopathy and Graves' hyperthyroidism. The study amplified TCR beta CDR3 regions using RNA transcripts. The first-round RT-PCR employed HTBI primers together with the Qiagen OneStep RT-PCR kit. A multiplex PCR was then performed as the second round. TCRdb ran MiXCR on the multiplex PCR reads and lists one entry per CDR3 protein. The table includes 40,000 to 50,000 distinct CDR3 sequences, under 65% detected once. The germline V gene has CDR1 SGHRS and CDR2 YFSETQ. This CDR3 contains 14 residues. With V trimmed by 3 bases and J by 1 base, 2 bases remained unmatched.

The sequence came from an adult man with Graves' ophthalmopathy. The specimen was peripheral blood. This chain joins TRBV5-1 and TRBJ2-7, with TRBD1 identical over 9 bases. The CDR3 DNA reads TGCGCCAGCAGCTGGGGACAGGGTTCCTACGAGCAGTACTTC. It encodes CASSWGQGSYEQYF.